This T cell receptor beta chain was recorded in a study of blood T cell repertoires in COVID-19. This table comes from immunoSEQ multiplex PCR, and its TCRdb copy is limited to in-frame clones, with some not included. The sample consists of approximately 70,000 clones, around 83% of them appearing once. The clonotype was recovered from an older man with active COVID-19. The sample taken for sequencing was peripheral blood.

DNA of the CDR3: TGTGCCATCAGTGAGACAGGGGGCGGCTATGGCTACACCTTC. Translating it yields CAISETGGGYGYTF. The chain combines TRBV10-3 with TRBJ1-2, with TRBD1 matching over 9 bases. V was clipped by 2 bases and J by 4 bases; unmatched bases: 2. The CDR3 is 14 amino acids. From germline, CDR1 is ENHRY and CDR2 SYGVKD.